The entry that follows covers one TCR beta chain sequence. Its target is unknown. This record comes from a study of cytomegalovirus exposure and HLA in healthy donors. Study-level findings and limits: A later analysis found most CMV-associated TCR beta chains apparently HLA-restricted. Analysis was carried out at a later point, and it linked a missense DCLRE1C variant to TCR beta V- and J-gene trimming. In an earlier analysis, in some 500 donors, most V segments appeared productive either ~90% or ~30% of the time.

With 60 Vbeta and 13 Jbeta primers, the PCR was carried out. Some clones are missing from TCRdb's copy, which holds only in-frame ones; the method was immunoSEQ multiplex PCR. This sample has approximately 190,000 clones, with 82% found just once. The source is a woman under 30 in good health and CMV-seronegative. Material: PBMCs.

The CDR3 sequence is CAFIKGRGWNTEAFF. CDR3 DNA: TGTGCCTTTATAAAAGGGAGGGGCTGGAACACTGAAGCTTTCTTT. V usage is TRBV30 and J usage is TRBJ1-1, with a tentative D call TRBD1 (5 bases). Germline CDR1 and CDR2: GTSNPN and SVGIG (reference sequence). CDR3 length: 15 amino acids. Trimming shortened V by 7 bases and J by 1 base, and 19 bases separated the two germline ends.